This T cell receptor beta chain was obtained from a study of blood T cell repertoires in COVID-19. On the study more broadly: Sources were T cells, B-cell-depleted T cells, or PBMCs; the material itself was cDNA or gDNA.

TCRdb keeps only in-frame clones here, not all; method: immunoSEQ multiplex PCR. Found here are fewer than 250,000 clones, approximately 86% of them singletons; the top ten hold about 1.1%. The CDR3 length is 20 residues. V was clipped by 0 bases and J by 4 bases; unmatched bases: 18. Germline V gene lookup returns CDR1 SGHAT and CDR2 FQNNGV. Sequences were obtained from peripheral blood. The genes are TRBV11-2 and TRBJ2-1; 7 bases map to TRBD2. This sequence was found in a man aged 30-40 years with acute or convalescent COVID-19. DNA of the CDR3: TGTGCCAGCAGCTTAGATTTTACCCGGGATCTAGCGGAGCGGTACAATGAGCAGTTCTTC. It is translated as CASSLDFTRDLAERYNEQFF.